This entry is about one TCR beta chain. Its antigen has not been determined. One base away there is no much larger clone; base qualities are not given. The data were obtained in a study of T cell responses to AZD1222 COVID-19 vaccine (dated by TCRdb to the early 2020s). For the study in its entirety: A total of under 250 trial participants underwent TCR sequencing, of whom roughly 210 had received two doses of AZD1222 and about 26 had received two doses of the MenACWY control vaccine. Trial participants were enrolled by age into 18-55, 56-69 and 70-plus year subgroups, with approximately 160, 26 and 62 TCR-sequenced participants respectively. Findings and caveats that apply to the study as a whole: CD4 TCRs associated with the vaccine covered the entire spike protein, and the dominant responses were in regions 160-218 and 743-854. In the small 56-69-year group, the increase in depth fell short of significance, most likely because of low power. Conclusions about previously exposed vaccinees are limited because only 6 or 7 AZD1222 recipients were SARS-CoV-2 seropositive at baseline. Participants were mostly white British and included more females than males, and it was suggested by the authors that clonal diversity may have been underestimated. Because no day 14 peak-response samples were available, the repertoires could be characterized only after the peak T cell response. Epitopes outside the regions mutated in the B.1.351 and B.1.1.7 variants were reportedly recognized by nearly half of the unique spike-specific TCRs. After two AZD1222 doses, spike-specific TCR breadth and depth were significantly higher than at day 0 and than in MenACWY recipients.

The CDR3, cysteine through phenylalanine, is 16 amino acids long. Only the CDR3 part of the read is kept: 48 bases, read in frame from the first base. V is cut by 2 bases and J by 0 bases, and the space between the germline ends is 10 bases. Taken from the germline V gene, the CDR1 and CDR2 loops are MNHNS and SASEGT. Explained via the paper, the time point label denotes: about 28 days (+/-7) after the second vaccine dose. AZD1222 recipients given second doses at about 4 weeks or at about 12 weeks were pooled, since spike-specific TCR depth and breadth were not found to differ between the two schedules. Vaccinee samples were obtained from the UK trials COV001 and COV002, which included a single-blind randomized controlled phase 2/3 trial of AZD1222 (ChAdOx1 nCoV-19) in healthy adults. Trial participant PBMC samples were collected at day 0 and day 28 after the second dose for TCRbeta chain sequencing.

The CDR3 regions of human TCRbeta chains were analyzed by immunosequencing. The paper's processing steps were these. TCRs in the repertoires were matched against a reference library of SARS-CoV-2-specific TCRs that had been generated with the MIRA antigen-specificity platform. Breadth meant the fraction of unique TCRs that were SARS-CoV-2-associated, whereas depth meant the fraction of total T cells that were SARS-CoV-2-associated. Using the MIRA data, each spike-specific TCR was assigned both to the spike region to which the TCR was reactive and to a CD4 or CD8 class. Log10-transformed breadth and depth values were compared by one-way ANOVA with Sidak's multiple comparisons tests. TCRdb took this table from immuneACCESS and kept in-frame rearrangements with V and J called. Such tables lack part of the clones; where checked against another copy, unresolved V genes explain under half of the gap, and the rest is unexplained. V, J and clone size were drawn from that table, and D and trimming were deduced from the DNA. Within this sample are over 65,000 clones, with roughly 90% of them counted one time only. Approximately 5% of the sample goes to the ten largest clones.

The receptor chain draws on TRBV6-1 and TRBJ1-4, with a tentative D gene TRBD1 over 5 matching bases. Specimen: peripheral blood, collected 28 days after the second AZD1222 dose. The receptor comes from an adult who received the AZD1222 COVID-19 vaccine. The CDR3 region reads CASSEQGAATNEKLFF. The DNA sequence is given as TGTGCCAGCAGTGAACAGGGCGCCGCAACTAATGAAAAACTGTTTTTT.